This T cell receptor beta chain stems from a study of cytomegalovirus exposure and HLA in healthy donors. On the study more broadly: The approximately 120 validation repertoires and the roughly 670 first-cohort repertoires shared a platform, a later analysis reported.

In germline, CDR1 is SGDLS, CDR2 YYNGEE. The CDR3 spans 14 residues. V lost 3 bases to trimming and J lost 8 bases; unmatched junction nucleotides: 5. Measured with immunoSEQ multiplex PCR; TCRdb has only the in-frame clones, and not every one. The sample records some 150,000 clones, approximately 87% being singletons. What was sequenced was PBMCs. The chain carries TRBV9 and TRBJ1-4; 9 bases agree with TRBD1. The sequence derives from a woman aged 30 to 39 in good health and CMV-seronegative. CDR3 in amino acids: CASSEGQGYEKLFF. In DNA, the CDR3 is TGTGCCAGCAGCGAGGGACAGGGATACGAAAAACTGTTTTTT.